This TCR beta chain was sequenced in a study of metastatic and nonmetastatic thyroid tumors. This clone showed up many times. No patient had received any treatment before thyroid surgery. TCRdb re-processed the PCR reads through MiXCR. The sample lists 84,000 or so clones; around 7.8% were seen once. The CDR3 loop spans 14 amino acids. V dropped 3 bases and J dropped 1 base, with 9 bases sitting between them. CDR1 is SEHNR and CDR2 is FQNEAQ in the germline V gene (reference sequence). The clonotype was recovered from a female donor with papillary thyroid cancer or a benign thyroid nodule (not recorded which). Some clones in this sample may be carry-over from other donors' samples. V gene TRBV7-9 combines with J gene TRBJ1-1, with no clear D. The sequenced sample was blood. CDR3 in amino acids: CASSFIPGNTEAFF. The CDR3 region has the DNA TGTGCCAGCAGCTTTATCCCAGGGAACACTGAAGCTTTCTTT. The variable domain in full, completed from reference TRBV7-9 and TRBJ1-1, reads DTGVSQNPRHKITKRGQNVTFRCDPISEHNRLYWYRQTLGQGPEFLTYFQNEAQLEKSRLLSDRFSAERPKGSFSTLEIQRTEQGDSAMYLCASSFIPGNTEAFFGQGTRLTVV.